The entry that follows covers one T cell receptor beta chain sequence. No antigen is known for it. The data are from a study of cytomegalovirus exposure and HLA in healthy donors. PCR employed 60 Vbeta and 13 Jbeta primers. TCRdb keeps only in-frame clones here, not all; method: immunoSEQ multiplex PCR. The data hold about 180,000 clones, with roughly 82% observed a single time. Study conclusions and caveats: Most observed TCR sequences were rare, whereas some public TCRs were detected in many donors. The likely origin of a cluster of highly shared sequence variants was a sequencing artifact. Specificity for CMV antigens was confirmed in vitro for a few of the CMV-associated chains.

V dropped 3 bases and J dropped 1 base, with 18 bases sitting between them. This CDR3 region has 16 residues. The V gene's germline CDR1 is GTSNPN and CDR2 SVGIG (reference sequence). V is TRBV30 and J is TRBJ1-1; TRBD1 might be the D (6 bases). This TCR came from a girl aged 2-10 years in good health and CMV-seropositive. Sequencing was carried out using PBMCs. CDR3 DNA sequence: TGTGCCTGGAGGGGGCAGGGGTTCGTCAGGAACACTGAAGCTTTCTTT. As protein: CAWRGQGFVRNTEAFF. Supplemented by reference TRBV30 and TRBJ1-1, the full variable domain reads SQTIHQWPATLVQPVGSPLSLECTVEGTSNPNLYWYRQAAGRGLQLLFYSVGIGQISSEVPQNLSASRPQDRQFILSSKKLLLSDSGFYLCAWRGQGFVRNTEAFFGQGTRLTVV.